Below, 26 T cell receptor beta chains from the same sample are listed, as sequenced in a study of OX40 agonist ivuxolimab in advanced cancers. Produced via immunoSEQ multiplex PCR; TCRdb's table is partial and in-frame only. The sample gives about 15,000 clones, around 80% of which show up once; 41% is in the top ten. This specimen consisted of CD4+ or CD8+ T cells sorted from blood, obtained in a trial of the OX40 agonist ivuxolimab. The receptors were sampled from an adult with an advanced solid tumor such as melanoma, head and neck, liver or kidney cancer.

V is TRBV7-3 and J is TRBJ2-3, with TRBD2 matching 8 bases. After removal of 5 bases from V and 3 bases from J, the junction contained 10 bases not matched to a gene. The CDR3 has 16 residues. Germline V gives CDR1 SGHTA, CDR2 FQGTGA. The CDR3 sequence is CASSQQPGGATDTQYF. CDR3 coding DNA: TGTGCCAGCAGCCAACAACCCGGGGGGGCTACAGATACGCAGTATTTT.

This rearrangement joins TRBV7-6 to TRBJ2-1; D possibly corresponds to TRBD1 (6 bases). Trimming removed 0 bases at V and 6 bases at J, with 6 bases between. The germline CDR1 and CDR2 sequences are SGHVS and FNYEAQ. This CDR3 has 13 residues. CDR3 loop: CASSLAGGNEQFF. CDR3 in DNA: TGTGCCAGCAGCTTAGCAGGGGGCAATGAGCAGTTCTTC.

V usage is TRBV7-9 and J usage is TRBJ2-7; the D call may be TRBD1 or TRBD2 (5 bases each). The CDR3 has 14 amino acids. V dropped 5 bases and J dropped 3 bases, with 14 bases sitting between them. The germline V gene has CDR1 SEHNR and CDR2 FQNEAQ (reference sequence). The CDR3 region is CASSPRDRDYEQYF. In DNA, the CDR3 is TGTGCCAGCAGCCCCCGGGACCGAGACTACGAGCAGTACTTC. The full variable domain, its missing parts supplied by reference TRBV7-9 and TRBJ2-7, is DTGVSQNPRHKITKRGQNVTFRCDPISEHNRLYWYRQTLGQGPEFLTYFQNEAQLEKSRLLSDRFSAERPKGSFSTLEIQRTEQGDSAMYLCASSPRDRDYEQYFGPGTRLTVT.

The rearrangement joins TRBV5-6 to TRBJ2-2; tentatively, D is TRBD1 (6 bases). V was shortened by 3 bases and J by 6 bases, with 21 bases between the two germline ends. The V gene's germline CDR1 is SGHDT and CDR2 YYEEEE. The CDR3 covers 17 residues. CDR3 nucleotide sequence: TGTGCCAGCAGCTCGTTCAAGACAAACAGGGACGCCGGGGAGCTGTTTTTT. Translated: CASSSFKTNRDAGELFF.

The rearrangement links TRBV4-2 to TRBJ2-2; D call uncertain. The CDR3 spans 14 residues. Trimming stripped 2 bases from V and 1 base from J, with 5 bases between. CDR1 and CDR2 (germline): LGHNA, YNFKEQ. The CDR3 reads CASSQRENTGELFF. DNA for the CDR3: TGTGCCAGCAGCCAAAGAGAGAACACCGGGGAGCTGTTTTTT.

The CDR3 loop reads CASSQEQGTEAFF. The CDR3 bases are TGCGCCAGCAGCCAAGAACAGGGCACTGAAGCTTTCTTT. This sequence joins TRBV4-3 and TRBJ1-1; tentatively, D is TRBD1 (6 bases). Germline V gene sequence: CDR1 LGHNA, CDR2 YSLEER. V lost 0 bases and J 4 bases, leaving 6 bases between the germline ends. The CDR3 has 13 amino acids.

The chain combines TRBV7-9 with TRBJ2-7; the match to TRBD1 covers 10 bases. The junction had 8 bases not matched to a gene; V was cut back by 4 bases and J by 5 bases. The CDR3 totals 15 residues. The germline V gene encodes CDR1 SEHNR and CDR2 FQNEAQ (reference sequence). CDR3 sequence reads: CASSSPGTGVHEQYF. The CDR3 DNA reads as TGTGCCAGCAGCTCTCCCGGGACAGGGGTACACGAGCAGTACTTC.

This clone has only one observation. The chain couples TRBV9 to TRBJ1-4; D perhaps matches TRBD1 (5 bases). The CDR3 contains 15 residues. Germline lookup yields CDR1 SGDLS and CDR2 YYNGEE. Trimming took off 0 bases at V and 7 bases at J, with 13 bases between the two ends. The CDR3 region has the DNA TGTGCCAGCAGCGTAGCGGGGGGAATGGGTGAAAAACTGTTTTTT. Translation gives CASSVAGGMGEKLFF. The full variable domain, its missing parts supplied by reference TRBV9 and TRBJ1-4, is DSGVTQTPKHLITATGQRVTLRCSPRSGDLSVYWYQQSLDQGLQFLIQYYNGEERAKGNILERFSAQQFPDLHSELNLSSLELGDSALYFCASSVAGGMGEKLFFGSGTQLSVL.

The chain has TRBV28 and TRBJ1-5; D may be TRBD1 (5 bases). Germline CDR1 is MDHEN and CDR2 is SYDVKM. This CDR3 region has 13 residues. The V and J ends lost 2 bases and 7 bases respectively, with 9 bases between them. CDR3 nucleotides: TGTGCCAGCAGTTTACGGGGGAGCCAGCCCCAGCATTTT. This translates into CASSLRGSQPQHF.

This sequence joins TRBV5-4 and TRBJ2-7; TRBD1 matches at 7 bases. This CDR3 comprises 16 residues. Germline-derived CDR1 and CDR2 are SGHNT and YYREEE (reference sequence). The V and J ends lost 3 bases and 0 bases, in that order; junction bases with no gene match: 9. The CDR3 loop is CASSWGPGQNSYEQYF. CDR3 DNA sequence: TGTGCCAGCAGCTGGGGGCCGGGACAGAACTCCTACGAGCAGTACTTC.

The table lists this clone with a count of one. The rearrangement links TRBV7-2 to TRBJ1-6; D might be TRBD1 (5 bases). Germline loops: CDR1 SGHTA, CDR2 FQGNSA. Trimming cost V 1 base and J 8 bases, with 15 bases left between them. CDR3 length: 16 residues. The CDR3: CASSLVTGREDSPLHF. CDR3 coding DNA: TGTGCCAGCAGCTTAGTGACTGGCAGGGAGGATTCACCCCTCCACTTT.

V is TRBV6-1 and J is TRBJ2-2; no clear D. Germline values: CDR1 MNHNS, CDR2 SASEGT. V lost 4 bases to trimming and J lost 4 bases, with 13 bases between them. The CDR3 runs 15 residues. The CDR3 DNA follows: TGTGCCAGCAGTGCAGGACCAGAACTCACCGGGGAGCTGTTTTTT. Encoded protein: CASSAGPELTGELFF.

This chain links TRBV4-3 with TRBJ2-2, with 13 bases lining up with TRBD2. The germline V gene has CDR1 LGHNA and CDR2 YSLEER. Trimming cost V 4 bases and J 0 bases; bases outside gene matches: 5. This CDR3 is built from 18 residues. CDR3 coding DNA: TGCGCCAGCAGCCCAAAGACTAGCGGGGGGCCGAACACCGGGGAGCTGTTTTTT. Amino acid sequence: CASSPKTSGGPNTGELFF.

The chain joins TRBV7-2 to TRBJ1-2; 9 positions agree with TRBD1. The CDR3 has 13 residues. V trimming: 3 bases; J trimming: 8 bases; junction bases outside the gene matches: 4. Germline assignment: CDR1 SGHTA and CDR2 FQGNSA. The CDR3 here is CASSLGTGNGYTF. CDR3 bases: TGTGCCAGCAGCTTGGGGACAGGGAACGGCTACACCTTC.

The chain is built from TRBV11-2 and TRBJ2-7; perhaps TRBD2 as D (5 bases). The germline V gene has CDR1 SGHAT and CDR2 FQNNGV. V lost 1 base, J lost 0 bases, and 10 bases lay in between. The CDR3 totals 15 residues. In DNA form, the CDR3 reads TGTGCCAGCAGCTTAGGACGGAGGTTCTCCTACGAGCAGTACTTC. Translating gives CASSLGRRFSYEQYF.

V usage is TRBV27 and J usage is TRBJ1-1, with D possibly being TRBD1 (6 bases). The germline V gene has CDR1 MNHEY and CDR2 SMNVEV (reference sequence). The CDR3 contains 15 residues. V was clipped by 0 bases and J by 4 bases, with 12 bases between them. In nucleotides, the CDR3 is TGTGCCAGCAGTTTATCGTGGGGGCTCGGCACTGAAGCTTTCTTT. This gives the protein CASSLSWGLGTEAFF.

This sequence joins TRBV7-9 and TRBJ2-5, with 7 bases fitting TRBD1. The DNA end is more similar to TRBJ2-7, so the J call may be wrong. CDR3 length: 15 residues. Germline CDR1 reads SEHNR; CDR2 reads FQNEAQ (reference sequence). The CDR3 DNA sequence: TGTGCCAGCAGCTTAGTGGCAGGGGGAATCTACGAGCAGTACTTC. Translating it yields CASSLVAGGIYEQYF.

The V and J genes are TRBV6-1 and TRBJ1-5; D is unresolved. Trimming shortened V by 0 bases and J by 4 bases, and 10 bases separated the two germline ends. This CDR3 spans 15 amino acids. Germline CDR1 is MNHNS and CDR2 is SASEGT. The DNA of the CDR3 is TGTGCCAGCAGTGAAGCGTCCCAGAATAATCAGCCCCAGCATTTT. Translated, it gives CASSEASQNNQPQHF.

The V call is TRBV5-6, the J call TRBJ2-7; possibly TRBD2 for D (5 bases). Germline CDR1 SGHDT, CDR2 YYEEEE. Trimming pared 4 bases from V and 5 bases from J, leaving 10 bases between. There are 12 residues in the CDR3. The chain's CDR3 is CASSPRGDEQYF. As DNA, the CDR3 is TGTGCCAGCAGCCCTCGGGGAGACGAGCAGTACTTC.

In its sample, this clone was seen once. J is TRBJ1-2 and V is TRBV2; D is possibly TRBD1 (5 bases). The V gene lost 7 bases and the J gene lost 0 bases, with 15 bases spanning the gap. The germline gives CDR1 SNHLY, CDR2 FYNNEI. The CDR3 is 15 amino acids. Here the CDR3 DNA reads TGTGCCAGCACTGCCTATCCAGGGACTAACTATGGCTACACCTTC. Amino acid sequence: CASTAYPGTNYGYTF.

This chain joins TRBV28 and TRBJ2-1; 8 bases map to TRBD2. Germline V gene data show CDR1 as MDHEN and CDR2 as SYDVKM. Trimming at V came to 5 bases and at J to 3 bases, leaving 9 bases not matched to a gene. CDR3 length equals 16 residues. CDR3 region: CASSIIPGLDYNEQFF. The CDR3 DNA follows: TGTGCCAGCAGTATCATTCCGGGACTAGACTACAATGAGCAGTTCTTC.

The V and J genes are TRBV7-8 and TRBJ1-1; D perhaps matches TRBD1 (5 bases). V lost 1 base and J lost 8, with 11 bases in between. The CDR3 runs to 13 residues. Germline loops: CDR1 SGHVS, CDR2 FQNEAQ. The CDR3 DNA is TGTGCCAGCAGCTTAGGTCAGGGCAGCGAAGCTTTCTTT. Translating it yields CASSLGQGSEAFF.

V gene TRBV4-2 combines with J gene TRBJ2-7; TRBD2 matches at 8 bases. V gave up 0 bases and J gave up 3 bases; unmatched junction bases: 4. The germline gives CDR1 LGHNA, CDR2 YNFKEQ. CDR3 length: 15 residues. The CDR3 DNA follows: TGTGCCAGCAGCCAAGAGGCGGGGGGCTACTACGAGCAGTACTTC. It is translated as CASSQEAGGYYEQYF.

This CDR3 reads CASSYGTETYNEQFF. The CDR3 DNA follows: TGTGCCAGCAGCTACGGGACAGAGACTTACAATGAGCAGTTCTTC. The chain carries TRBV11-2 and TRBJ2-1; 7 bases are shared with TRBD1. Per germline, CDR1 SGHAT and CDR2 FQNNGV. The CDR3 runs to 15 residues. Unmatched junction bases numbered 7, after V lost 4 bases and J lost 4 bases.

This chain joins TRBV28 and TRBJ2-1; 9 positions agree with TRBD1. The germline CDR1 and CDR2 sequences are MDHEN and SYDVKM. Germline trimming cut 3 bases from V and 0 bases from J; bases unmatched to any gene: 6. The CDR3 has 17 amino acids. CDR3 nucleotide sequence: TGTGCCAGCAGTTTGGTGGACAGGGGAGGCTCCTACAATGAGCAGTTCTTC. Translating it yields CASSLVDRGGSYNEQFF.

The V and J genes are TRBV9 and TRBJ1-5; a possible D gene is TRBD1 (5 bases). Deletions cut 3 bases from V and 5 bases from J, with 12 bases between. Per the germline V gene, CDR1 is SGDLS and CDR2 is YYNGEE. This CDR3 contains 14 residues. For the CDR3, the DNA is TGTGCCAGCAGCGGCCGGGACGGCGATCAGCCCCAGCATTTT. It yields the protein CASSGRDGDQPQHF. The full variable domain, rest sourced from reference TRBV9 and TRBJ1-5, is DSGVTQTPKHLITATGQRVTLRCSPRSGDLSVYWYQQSLDQGLQFLIQYYNGEERAKGNILERFSAQQFPDLHSELNLSSLELGDSALYFCASSGRDGDQPQHFGDGTRLSIL.